The present TCR beta chain was sequenced within a study of type 1 and type 2 diabetes patients. Study at large: A total of 18,976,912 paired-end reads came from the whole study.

Genomic DNA was the PCR template. The TCR beta CDR3 region was amplified using 30 forward and 13 reverse primers. Using its own MiXCR run on the multiplex PCR reads, TCRdb lists one record per CDR3 protein. The table has 270,000 or so distinct CDR3 sequences, around 50% seen once; the top ten hold about 13%. The CDR3 loop spans 15 amino acids. Germline CDR1 reads MGHRA; CDR2 reads YSYEKL. Trimming removed 1 base at V and 7 bases at J, with 13 bases between. Donors had no other autoimmune disease or infection in four weeks. V gene TRBV4-1 combines with J gene TRBJ1-4; D remains ambiguous. Sequenced input: peripheral blood mononuclear cells (PBMCs). This TCR derives from a man younger than 35 with type 2 diabetes. This chain's CDR3 is CASSQGGTVREKLFF. CDR3 nucleotides: TGCGCCAGCAGCCAAGGCGGAACGGTACGTGAAAAACTGTTTTTT.